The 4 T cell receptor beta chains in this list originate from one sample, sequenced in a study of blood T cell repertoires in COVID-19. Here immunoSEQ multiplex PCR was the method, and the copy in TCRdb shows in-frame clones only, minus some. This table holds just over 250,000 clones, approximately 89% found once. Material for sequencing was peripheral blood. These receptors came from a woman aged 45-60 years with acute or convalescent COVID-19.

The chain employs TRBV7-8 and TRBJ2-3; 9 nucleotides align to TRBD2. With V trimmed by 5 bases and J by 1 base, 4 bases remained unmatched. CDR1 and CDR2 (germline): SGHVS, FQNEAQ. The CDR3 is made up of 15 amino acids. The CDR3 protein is CASSVTSGRTDTQYF. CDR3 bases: TGTGCCAGCAGCGTAACTAGCGGGCGCACAGATACGCAGTATTTT.

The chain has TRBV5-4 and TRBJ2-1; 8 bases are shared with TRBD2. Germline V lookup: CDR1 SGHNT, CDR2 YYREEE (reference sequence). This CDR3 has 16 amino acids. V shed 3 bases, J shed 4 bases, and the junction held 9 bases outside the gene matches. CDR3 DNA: TGTGCCAGCAGCTCCCAACTAGCGGAACTTTACAATGAGCAGTTCTTC. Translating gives CASSSQLAELYNEQFF.

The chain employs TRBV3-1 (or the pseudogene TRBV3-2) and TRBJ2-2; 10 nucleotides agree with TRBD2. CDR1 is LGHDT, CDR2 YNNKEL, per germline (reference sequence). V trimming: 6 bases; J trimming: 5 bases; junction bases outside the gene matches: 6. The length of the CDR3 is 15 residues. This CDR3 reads CASSLAGEATGELFF. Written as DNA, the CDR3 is TGTGCCAGCAGTCTAGCGGGGGAGGCAACCGGGGAGCTGTTTTTT.

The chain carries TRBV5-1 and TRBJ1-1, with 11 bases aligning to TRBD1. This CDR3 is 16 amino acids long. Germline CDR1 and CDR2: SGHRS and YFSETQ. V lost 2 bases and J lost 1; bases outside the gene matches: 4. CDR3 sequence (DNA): TGCGCCAGCAGCTTAGGACAGGGGGCCCCGAACACTGAAGCTTTCTTT. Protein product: CASSLGQGAPNTEAFF.